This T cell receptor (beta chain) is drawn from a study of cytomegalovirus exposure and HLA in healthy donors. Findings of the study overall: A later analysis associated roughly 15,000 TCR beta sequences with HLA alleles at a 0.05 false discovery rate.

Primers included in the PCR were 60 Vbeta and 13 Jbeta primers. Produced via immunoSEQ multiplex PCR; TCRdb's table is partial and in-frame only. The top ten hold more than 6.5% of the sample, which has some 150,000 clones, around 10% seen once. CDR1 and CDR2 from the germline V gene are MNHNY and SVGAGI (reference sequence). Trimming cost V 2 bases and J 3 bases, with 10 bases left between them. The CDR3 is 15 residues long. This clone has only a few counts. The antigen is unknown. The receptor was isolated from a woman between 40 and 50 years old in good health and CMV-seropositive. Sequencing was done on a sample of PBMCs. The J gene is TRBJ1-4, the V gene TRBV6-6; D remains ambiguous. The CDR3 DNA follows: TGTGCCAGCAGTTACGTCGGGAGACCTAATGAAAAACTGTTTTTT. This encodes CASSYVGRPNEKLFF.